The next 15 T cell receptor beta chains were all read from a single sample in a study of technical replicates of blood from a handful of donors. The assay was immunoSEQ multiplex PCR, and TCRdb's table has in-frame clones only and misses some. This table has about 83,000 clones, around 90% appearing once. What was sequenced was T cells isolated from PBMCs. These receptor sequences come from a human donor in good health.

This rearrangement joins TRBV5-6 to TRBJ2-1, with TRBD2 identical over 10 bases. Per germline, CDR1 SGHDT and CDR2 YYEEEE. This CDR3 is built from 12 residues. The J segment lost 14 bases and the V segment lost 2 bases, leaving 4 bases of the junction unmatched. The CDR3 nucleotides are TGTGCCAGCAGCTTAGCGGGGGGGTTTGAGTTCTTC. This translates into CASSLAGGFEFF.

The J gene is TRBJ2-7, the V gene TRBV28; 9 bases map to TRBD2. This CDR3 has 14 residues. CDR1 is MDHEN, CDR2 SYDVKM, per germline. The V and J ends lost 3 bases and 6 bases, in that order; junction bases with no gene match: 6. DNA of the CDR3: TGTGCCAGCAGTTTGACTAGCGGAACCCTCGAGCAGTACTTC. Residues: CASSLTSGTLEQYF.

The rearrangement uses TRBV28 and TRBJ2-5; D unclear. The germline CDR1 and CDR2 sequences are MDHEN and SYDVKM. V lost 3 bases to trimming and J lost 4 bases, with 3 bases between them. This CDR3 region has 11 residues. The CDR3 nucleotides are TGTGCCAGCAGTTTCCGAGAGACCCAGTACTTC. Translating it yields CASSFRETQYF.

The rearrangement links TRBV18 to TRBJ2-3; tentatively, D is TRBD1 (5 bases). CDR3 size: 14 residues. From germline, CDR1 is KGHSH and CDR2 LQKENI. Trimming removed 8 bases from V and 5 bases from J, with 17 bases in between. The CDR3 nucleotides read TGTGCCAGCGCGCAGGCTGGGGCGCAAGATACGCAGTATTTT. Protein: CASAQAGAQDTQYF.

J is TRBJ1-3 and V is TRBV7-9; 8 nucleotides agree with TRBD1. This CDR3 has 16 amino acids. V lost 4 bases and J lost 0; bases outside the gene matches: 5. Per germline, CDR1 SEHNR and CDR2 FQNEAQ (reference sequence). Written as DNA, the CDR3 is TGTGCCAGCAGCTCGGAAACAGGGGGCTCTGGAAACACCATATATTTT. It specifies CASSSETGGSGNTIYF.

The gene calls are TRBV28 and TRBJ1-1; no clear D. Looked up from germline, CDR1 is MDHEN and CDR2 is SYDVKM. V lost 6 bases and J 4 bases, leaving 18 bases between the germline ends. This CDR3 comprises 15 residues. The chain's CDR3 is CASSGSEAAPTEAFF. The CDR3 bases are TGTGCCAGCAGCGGCTCCGAGGCCGCTCCCACTGAAGCTTTCTTT.

CDR3 sequence reads: CASSSEIQGQLNEKLFF. CDR3 bases: TGTGCCAGCTCATCGGAGATACAGGGGCAGCTTAATGAAAAACTGTTTTTT. This chain joins TRBV18 and TRBJ1-4; 7 bases agree with TRBD1. The V gene end was trimmed by 5 bases and the J gene end by 4 bases; junction bases not matched to a gene: 13. The CDR3 contains 17 residues. Germline CDR1 KGHSH, CDR2 LQKENI.

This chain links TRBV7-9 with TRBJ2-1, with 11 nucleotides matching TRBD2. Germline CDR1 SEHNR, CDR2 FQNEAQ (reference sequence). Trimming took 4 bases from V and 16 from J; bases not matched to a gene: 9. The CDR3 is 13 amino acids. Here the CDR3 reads CASSSTQTSGSFF. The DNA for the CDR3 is TGTGCCAGCAGCTCCACTCAAACTAGCGGGAGTTTCTTC.

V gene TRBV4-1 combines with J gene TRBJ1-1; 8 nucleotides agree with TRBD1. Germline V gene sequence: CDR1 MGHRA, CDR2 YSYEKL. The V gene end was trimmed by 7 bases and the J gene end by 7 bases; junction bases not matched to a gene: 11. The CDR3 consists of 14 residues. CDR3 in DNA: TGCGCCAGCACCAAGACAGGGGTCCTGCTTGAAGCTTTCTTT. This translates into CASTKTGVLLEAFF.

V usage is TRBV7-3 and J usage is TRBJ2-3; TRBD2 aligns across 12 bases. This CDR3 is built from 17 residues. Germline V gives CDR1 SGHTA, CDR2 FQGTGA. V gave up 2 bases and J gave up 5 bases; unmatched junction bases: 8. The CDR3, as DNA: TGTGCCAGCAGCTTAGCCCCTCCGGGACTAGCGGGAGATACGCAGTATTTT. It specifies CASSLAPPGLAGDTQYF.

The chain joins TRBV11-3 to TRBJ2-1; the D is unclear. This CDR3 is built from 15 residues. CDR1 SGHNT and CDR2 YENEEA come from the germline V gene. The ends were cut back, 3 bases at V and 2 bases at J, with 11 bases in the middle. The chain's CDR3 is CASSFSARTYNEQFF. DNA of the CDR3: TGTGCCAGCAGCTTTTCGGCCAGGACCTACAATGAGCAGTTCTTC.

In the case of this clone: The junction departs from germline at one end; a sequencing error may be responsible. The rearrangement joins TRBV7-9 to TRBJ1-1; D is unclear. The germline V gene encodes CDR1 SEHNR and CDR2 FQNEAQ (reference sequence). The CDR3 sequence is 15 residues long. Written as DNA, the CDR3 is TGTGCCAGCAGCTTAGCATCCAATTTGGGCACTGAGGCTTTCTTT. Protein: CASSLASNLGTEAFF.

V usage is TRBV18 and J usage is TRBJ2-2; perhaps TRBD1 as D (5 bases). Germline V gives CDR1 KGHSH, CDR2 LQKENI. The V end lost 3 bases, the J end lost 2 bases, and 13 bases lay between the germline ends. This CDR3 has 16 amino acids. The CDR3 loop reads CASSPIIQANTGELFF. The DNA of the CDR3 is TGTGCCAGCTCACCCATCATACAGGCTAACACCGGGGAGCTGTTTTTT.

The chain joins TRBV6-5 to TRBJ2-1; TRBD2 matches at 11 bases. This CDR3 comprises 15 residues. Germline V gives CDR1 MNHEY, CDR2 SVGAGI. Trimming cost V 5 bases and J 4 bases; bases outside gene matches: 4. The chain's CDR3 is CASSRGTSGYNEQFF. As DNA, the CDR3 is TGTGCCAGCAGTAGGGGGACTAGCGGTTACAATGAGCAGTTCTTC.

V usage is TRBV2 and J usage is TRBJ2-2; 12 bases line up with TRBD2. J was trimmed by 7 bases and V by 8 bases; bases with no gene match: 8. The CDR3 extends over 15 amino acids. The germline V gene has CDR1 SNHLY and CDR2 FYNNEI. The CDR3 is CASQQGLAGIGELFF. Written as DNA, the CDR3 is TGTGCCAGCCAGCAGGGACTAGCGGGTATCGGGGAGCTGTTTTTT.